A single sample is the source of the 15 T cell receptor beta chains below, sequenced in a study of identical twins (dated by TCRdb to 2016 to 2017). Library generation was performed with 5' RACE. The sequencer listed for this sample is Illumina HiSeq 2000. TCRdb reworked the public reads: Q25 trimming with fastp, MiXCR clone assembly, productive beta chains retained. One record per CDR3 amino acid sequence lists the most common genes and DNA. In this sample the table shows roughly 250,000 distinct CDR3 sequences, 6.5% to 9% of which occur a single time. The top ten constitute about 5.8% of the sample. These same records also appear under a second study, on yellow fever vaccine responses in identical twins.

The sequenced material came from CD8+ T cells sorted from blood. The receptors derive from a woman aged 18 to 35 in good health.

Many counts were recorded for this clonotype. The rearrangement links TRBV20-1 to TRBJ1-4; D unresolved. The CDR3 covers 13 residues. The V gene lost 5 bases and the J gene lost 5 bases, with 12 bases spanning the gap. Germline lookup yields CDR1 DFQATT and CDR2 SNEGSKA (reference sequence). The CDR3 reads CSAHPAGNEKLFF. In DNA form, the CDR3 reads TGCAGTGCTCATCCGGCGGGGAATGAAAAACTGTTTTTT.

V usage is TRBV24-1 and J usage is TRBJ2-1; D may be TRBD2 (6 bases). From germline, CDR1 is KGHDR and CDR2 SFDVKD. The ends were cut back, 2 bases at V and 5 bases at J, with 9 bases in the middle. The CDR3 consists of 14 residues. CDR3 in amino acids: CATSDWDLNNEQFF. The CDR3 nucleotides are TGTGCCACCAGTGATTGGGACTTAAACAATGAGCAGTTCTTC.

This clonotype was found many times. The V and J genes are TRBV11-3 and TRBJ2-1, with TRBD1 identical over 7 bases. This CDR3 spans 15 amino acids. Germline lookup yields CDR1 SGHNT and CDR2 YENEEA. V shed 0 bases, J shed 3 bases, and the junction held 2 bases outside the gene matches. The CDR3 nucleotides are TGTGCCAGCAGCTTAGATGCAGGGGGCTACAATGAGCAGTTCTTC. It codes for CASSLDAGGYNEQFF.

The chain joins TRBV3-1 to TRBJ2-2, with TRBD2 matching over 10 bases. The V segment lost 5 bases and the J segment 6 bases; nucleotides outside the gene matches: 12. In germline, CDR1 is LGHDT, CDR2 YNNKEL (reference sequence). The CDR3 runs to 17 residues. CDR3 loop: CASSAQATGTSAGELFF. The CDR3 DNA reads as TGTGCCAGCAGCGCTCAAGCGACCGGGACTAGCGCCGGGGAGCTGTTTTTT.

This clonotype was picked up many times. This chain uses TRBV5-6 with TRBJ1-3; D remains unclear. The CDR3 has 14 residues. Germline-derived CDR1 and CDR2 are SGHDT and YYEEEE. V was clipped by 2 bases and J by 4 bases, with 10 bases between them. CDR3 loop: CASSFSSPGNTIYF. In DNA form, the CDR3 reads TGTGCCAGCAGCTTCTCTTCTCCAGGAAACACCATATATTTT.

This clonotype was seen many times. This chain connects TRBV12-3 or TRBV12-4 to TRBJ2-7; D not certain. V lost 3 bases and J 3 bases, leaving 3 bases between the germline ends. The CDR3 length is 11 residues. The DNA of the CDR3 is TGTGCCAGCAGTTTGGGCTACGAGCAGTACTTC. Translation: CASSLGYEQYF.

This chain joins TRBV9 and TRBJ2-5, with D hard to call. Deletions cut 2 bases from V and 1 base from J, with 12 bases between. The CDR3 has 15 residues. Germline V gene sequence: CDR1 SGDLS, CDR2 YYNGEE. This chain's CDR3 is CASSVSHTLQETQYF. CDR3 coding DNA: TGTGCCAGCAGCGTTTCCCACACTCTCCAAGAGACCCAGTACTTC.

This clonotype was counted ten times or more. The rearrangement links TRBV12-3 or TRBV12-4 to TRBJ2-7; weak D call: TRBD1 (6 bases). This CDR3 is 13 amino acids long. V was shortened by 3 bases and J by 2 bases, with 8 bases between the two germline ends. The CDR3 DNA reads as TGTGCCAGCAGTTTGGGACACCCCTACGAGCAGTACTTC. Amino acids: CASSLGHPYEQYF.

This chain connects TRBV29-1 to TRBJ2-7, with D maybe TRBD2 (6 bases). V lost 7 bases and J lost 6, with 16 bases in between. The CDR3 consists of 12 residues. CDR1 and CDR2 from the germline V gene are SQVTM and ANQGSEA. The CDR3 sequence: CSAAFQGGEQYV. The CDR3 DNA sequence: TGCAGCGCAGCCTTCCAGGGAGGCGAGCAGTACGTC.

The chain couples TRBV24-1 to TRBJ2-5; 7 nucleotides align to TRBD1. The V and J ends lost 4 bases and 1 base, in that order; junction bases with no gene match: 2. The CDR3 runs to 14 residues. Germline V gene data show CDR1 as KGHDR and CDR2 as SFDVKD. The CDR3 loop reads CATSERTGQETQYF. The CDR3 DNA sequence: TGTGCCACCAGTGAGCGGACAGGCCAAGAGACCCAGTACTTC.

The chain recombines TRBV5-1 with TRBJ2-1; TRBD2 matches 14 bases. Per the germline V gene, CDR1 is SGHRS and CDR2 is YFSETQ. The CDR3 is 20 amino acids. After removal of 1 base from V and 0 bases from J, the junction contained 9 bases not matched to a gene. The CDR3 protein is CASSLFLRGTSGSSYNEQFF. In DNA form, the CDR3 reads TGCGCCAGCAGCTTGTTCCTCCGGGGGACTAGCGGGAGCTCCTACAATGAGCAGTTCTTC.

This clonotype was observed a few times. The CDR3 bases are TGTGCCAGCAGCCCCCGGTCCCAAGAGACCCAGTACTTC. Protein: CASSPRSQETQYF. The J gene is TRBJ2-5, the V gene TRBV13; D unresolved. The CDR3 is 13 amino acids. With 5 bases removed from V and 1 base from J, the gap between germline ends came to 8 bases. From germline, CDR1 is PRHDT and CDR2 FYEKMQ (reference sequence).

This clonotype showed up just a few times. The chain combines TRBV20-1 with TRBJ2-1; no clear D. This CDR3 is 11 amino acids long. Trimming cost V 4 bases and J 9 bases, with 10 bases left between them. Germline V gives CDR1 DFQATT, CDR2 SNEGSKA (reference sequence). CDR3 sequence: CSAIIRGEQFF. CDR3 bases: TGCAGTGCTATCATCCGAGGTGAGCAGTTCTTC.

This chain joins TRBV9 and TRBJ2-1; D possibly corresponds to TRBD2 (5 bases). V lost 4 bases and J 8 bases, leaving 13 bases between the germline ends. CDR3 length: 13 residues. The germline CDR1 and CDR2 sequences are SGDLS and YYNGEE. This CDR3 reads CASSMGSLDEQFF. CDR3 coding DNA: TGTGCCAGCAGCATGGGGAGCCTCGATGAGCAGTTCTTC.

This clonotype was detected only a few times. CDR3 nucleotide sequence: TGTGCCAGCAGTTTTTCCACTAGCGGGGCAGATACGCAGTATTTT. Its translation is CASSFSTSGADTQYF. V and J are TRBV12-3 or TRBV12-4 and TRBJ2-3, with 10 bases matching TRBD2. After removal of 3 bases from V and 4 bases from J, the junction contained 4 bases not matched to a gene. This CDR3 is 15 amino acids long.